One and the same sample provided the 12 T cell receptor beta chains below, sequenced in a study of shared clonotypes between healthy human individuals. TCRdb's table, derived via immunoSEQ multiplex PCR, lists solely in-frame clones and lacks some. The sample shows 800,000 or so clones, 90% to 98% of them seen only once. CD45RO-negative, CCR7-selected cells formed the naive CD8 fraction, which excluded terminally differentiated effector memory CD45RA+ cells. Input material: naive CD8+ T cells sorted from blood. These receptors were collected from a man aged 25-45 years in good health.

J is TRBJ2-3 and V is TRBV29-1; D not certain. The CDR3 is 14 residues long. Trimming took 5 bases from V and 14 from J, leaving 26 bases between them. Germline CDR1 reads SQVTM; CDR2 reads ANQGSEA. The CDR3 sequence: CSVQREGRAAYPYF. CDR3 in DNA: TGCAGCGTTCAAAGGGAAGGGCGTGCCGCTTATCCGTATTTT.

The V gene is TRBV7-9, the J gene TRBJ1-5, with 7 bases that match TRBD1. Germline lookup yields CDR1 SEHNR and CDR2 FQNEAQ (reference sequence). This CDR3 has 15 residues. V lost 5 bases, J lost 4 bases, and 8 bases stayed unmatched. CDR3 amino acids: CASSAQGQKNQPQHF. As DNA, the CDR3 is TGTGCCAGCAGCGCCCAGGGACAGAAAAATCAGCCCCAGCATTTT.

CDR3 region: CASSLIRDPGNTIYF. The CDR3 coding sequence is TGTGCCAGCAGTTTGATCAGGGACCCTGGAAACACCATATATTTT. The chain has TRBV27 and TRBJ1-3; a possible D gene is TRBD1 (5 bases). V dropped 3 bases and J dropped 2 bases, with 11 bases sitting between them. This CDR3 region has 15 residues. Germline V gene sequence: CDR1 MNHEY, CDR2 SMNVEV (reference sequence).

The chain couples TRBV19 to TRBJ2-7, with D possibly matching TRBD2 (7 bases). The V end lost 0 bases, the J end lost 4 bases, and 16 bases lay between the germline ends. This CDR3 region has 16 residues. Germline CDR1 reads LNHDA; CDR2 reads SQIVND (reference sequence). The CDR3 here is CASSIEGGLGQYEQYF. In nucleotides, the CDR3 is TGTGCCAGTAGTATAGAGGGGGGGCTTGGCCAATACGAGCAGTACTTC.

The chain couples TRBV15 to TRBJ2-3; 7 bases match TRBD2. Germline loops: CDR1 LNHNV, CDR2 YYDKDF (reference sequence). After removal of 3 bases from V and 5 bases from J, the junction contained 11 bases not matched to a gene. This CDR3 spans 16 amino acids. CDR3 in DNA: TGTGCCACCAGCAGTCGGTCGGCGGGAGTCGGAGATACGCAGTATTTT. As protein: CATSSRSAGVGDTQYF. The entire variable domain, with the rest obtained from reference TRBV15 and TRBJ2-3, is as follows: DAMVIQNPRYQVTQFGKPVTLSCSQTLNHNVMYWYQQKSSQAPKLLFHYYDKDFNNEADTPDNFQSRRPNTSFCFLDIRSPGLGDTAMYLCATSSRSAGVGDTQYFGPGTRLTVL.

The chain has TRBV6-5 and TRBJ2-5; 8 bases agree with TRBD2. Germline loops: CDR1 MNHEY, CDR2 SVGAGI. The V gene end was trimmed by 6 bases and the J gene end by 5 bases; junction bases not matched to a gene: 11. The CDR3 has 15 residues. In DNA form, the CDR3 reads TGTGCCAGCAGCGGTGAAAGCGGGAGAGTCGAGACCCAGTACTTC. Its translation is CASSGESGRVETQYF.

The chain recombines TRBV7-9 with TRBJ2-7, with D possibly matching TRBD2 (5 bases). Germline values: CDR1 SEHNR, CDR2 FQNEAQ (reference sequence). V shed 5 bases and J shed 2 bases, with 16 bases lying between them. CDR3 length equals 15 residues. CDR3 bases: TGTGCCAGCAGCAGTAGGGTTCCTAGCCCCTACGAGCAGTACTTC. Translating gives CASSSRVPSPYEQYF. The full variable domain, rest sourced from reference TRBV7-9 and TRBJ2-7, is DTGVSQNPRHKITKRGQNVTFRCDPISEHNRLYWYRQTLGQGPEFLTYFQNEAQLEKSRLLSDRFSAERPKGSFSTLEIQRTEQGDSAMYLCASSSRVPSPYEQYFGPGTRLTVT.

The gene calls are TRBV27 and TRBJ2-1, with 13 bases matching TRBD2. The CDR3 has 17 residues. Trimming removed 4 bases from V and 3 bases from J; junction bases left unmatched: 6. Germline V gives CDR1 MNHEY, CDR2 SMNVEV (reference sequence). The CDR3 DNA reads as TGTGCCAGCAGTTCACGACTAGCGGGAGGTCTCTACAATGAGCAGTTCTTC. Translation gives CASSSRLAGGLYNEQFF.

This rearrangement joins TRBV10-1 to TRBJ2-4; TRBD2 matches 8 bases. Trimming cost V 7 bases and J 5 bases; bases outside gene matches: 16. The CDR3 is 17 residues long. Germline V gene lookup returns CDR1 WNHNN and CDR2 SYGVQD (reference sequence). As DNA, the CDR3 is TGCGCCAGCAAAGGGACTAGTTGGGCTTTTTTGGAAAACATTCAGTACTTC. This gives the protein CASKGTSWAFLENIQYF.

The chain recombines TRBV9 with TRBJ1-2; D perhaps matches TRBD1 (5 bases). The germline V gene has CDR1 SGDLS and CDR2 YYNGEE. The CDR3 has 16 amino acids. The V gene lost 3 bases and the J gene lost 7 bases, with 22 bases spanning the gap. CDR3 DNA: TGTGCCAGCAGCGAGGGCCAAACGGTGGGGCTCTTTGGCTACACCTTC. Its protein is CASSEGQTVGLFGYTF.

This chain joins TRBV7-6 and TRBJ2-7; 13 nucleotides agree with TRBD2. Germline CDR1 SGHVS, CDR2 FNYEAQ. The CDR3 has 17 residues. Trimming cost V 4 bases and J 0 bases; bases outside gene matches: 6. The CDR3 DNA sequence: TGTGCCAGCAGCTCCGGACTAGCGGGAGAGAGCTCCTACGAGCAGTACTTC. Translating it yields CASSSGLAGESSYEQYF.

The table lists this clone with a count of one. V gene TRBV18 combines with J gene TRBJ1-1; TRBD1 aligns across 7 bases. This CDR3 is built from 18 residues. V trimming: 3 bases; J trimming: 3 bases; junction bases outside the gene matches: 16. The germline V gene has CDR1 KGHSH and CDR2 LQKENI. The CDR3: CASSPGQVDSPGDTEAFF. The DNA for the CDR3 is TGTGCCAGCTCACCTGGACAGGTCGATAGCCCAGGGGACACTGAAGCTTTCTTT. Drawing the rest from reference TRBV18 and TRBJ1-1, the complete variable domain is NAGVMQNPRHLVRRRGQEARLRCSPMKGHSHVYWYRQLPEEGLKFMVYLQKENIIDESGMPKERFSAEFPKEGPSILRIQQVVRGDSAAYFCASSPGQVDSPGDTEAFFGQGTRLTVV.